This is a list of T cell receptor beta chains from one sample in a study of blood T cell repertoires in COVID-19. Clones were sequenced by immunoSEQ multiplex PCR, and TCRdb holds only the in-frame ones, with some missing. The table has some 120,000 clones, over 75% seen once; the top ten hold about a quarter. Sequences were obtained from peripheral blood. These receptor sequences come from a woman older than 75 with acute or convalescent COVID-19. Both conserved end residues are part of each CDR3. Fields, in order: D gene, V gene, clone size, J gene, CDR3 DNA, CDR3 protein. D genes are given only for firm matches. Rows may omit the clone size; those that give it use once, few, many or a size class.

D gene: TRBD1
V gene: TRBV6-5
clone size: many
J gene: TRBJ1-3
CDR3 DNA: TGTGCCCTCGCCTCAGGGGGCAGCTTCGGAAACACCATATATTTT
CDR3 protein: CALASGGSFGNTIYF

D gene: TRBD1
V gene: TRBV13
clone size: NA
J gene: TRBJ1-6
CDR3 DNA: TGTGCCAGCAGCTTAAGGAGGGGGCTTAACTCACCCCTCCACTTT
CDR3 protein: CASSLRRGLNSPLHF

D gene: NA
V gene: TRBV5-6
clone size: NA
J gene: TRBJ1-5
CDR3 DNA: TGTGCCAGCAGCTTGGGCAGCGGGGTTAGCAATCAGCCCCAGCATTTT
CDR3 protein: CASSLGSGVSNQPQHF

D gene: TRBD1
V gene: TRBV6-1
clone size: NA
J gene: TRBJ1-1
CDR3 DNA: TGTGCCAGCAGTGTAGGGACAGGGAGGGGGCAAGGCACTGAAGCTTTCTTT
CDR3 protein: CASSVGTGRGQGTEAFF

D gene: NA
V gene: TRBV5-1
clone size: NA
J gene: TRBJ1-1
CDR3 DNA: TGCGCCAGCGAGGGACACCCGGGTACTGAAGCTTTCTTT
CDR3 protein: CASEGHPGTEAFF

D gene: NA
V gene: TRBV25-1
clone size: NA
J gene: TRBJ1-2
CDR3 DNA: TGTGCCAGCAGTGAATGGTCCAGGGCGGAGGGCTACACCTTC
CDR3 protein: CASSEWSRAEGYTF

D gene: NA
V gene: TRBV5-1
clone size: NA
J gene: TRBJ1-5
CDR3 DNA: TGCGCCAGCAGCCGTACAGGCCAGCCCCAGCATTTT
CDR3 protein: CASSRTGQPQHF

D gene: TRBD1
V gene: TRBV19
clone size: NA
J gene: TRBJ1-2
CDR3 DNA: TGTGCCAGTAGCCTGGGACAGGGGAACTATGGCTACACCTTC
CDR3 protein: CASSLGQGNYGYTF

D gene: TRBD1
V gene: TRBV5-8
clone size: few
J gene: TRBJ1-1
CDR3 DNA: TGTGCCAGCAGCTTGCCCGTCAGGGGGCGGGCCACCACTGAAGCTTTCTTT
CDR3 protein: CASSLPVRGRATTEAFF

D gene: NA
V gene: TRBV5-1
clone size: NA
J gene: TRBJ2-5
CDR3 DNA: TGCGCCAGCAGCTTGCCAAGCCCGGGGGAGACCCAGTACTTC
CDR3 protein: CASSLPSPGETQYF

D gene: NA
V gene: TRBV18
clone size: NA
J gene: TRBJ2-2
CDR3 DNA: TGTGCCAGCTCACCCTTCGGACAGCCGAACACCGGGGAGCTGTTTTTT
CDR3 protein: CASSPFGQPNTGELFF

D gene: TRBD1
V gene: TRBV18
clone size: NA
J gene: TRBJ1-2
CDR3 DNA: TGTGCCAGCTCAAGGGAACAGGGGAACTATGGCTACACCTTC
CDR3 protein: CASSREQGNYGYTF

D gene: TRBD1
V gene: TRBV12-5
clone size: NA
J gene: TRBJ2-2
CDR3 DNA: TGTGCTAGTGGTTTGACCGGGACAGGGTACACCGGGGAGCTGTTTTTT
CDR3 protein: CASGLTGTGYTGELFF

D gene: TRBD1
V gene: TRBV29-1
clone size: NA
J gene: TRBJ1-1
CDR3 DNA: TGCAGCGTTGAAGGGACAGGGGGCACTGAAGCTTTCTTT
CDR3 protein: CSVEGTGGTEAFF

D gene: NA
V gene: TRBV28
clone size: few
J gene: TRBJ1-1
CDR3 DNA: TGTGCCAGCTCTCGATGGTGGAGAGAGAACACTGAAGCTTTCTTT
CDR3 protein: CASSRWWRENTEAFF

D gene: NA
V gene: TRBV29-1
clone size: NA
J gene: TRBJ2-1
CDR3 DNA: TGCAGCGTTGAAGATCACCGGTTCTACAATGAGCAGTTCTTC
CDR3 protein: CSVEDHRFYNEQFF

D gene: NA
V gene: TRBV21-1
clone size: NA
J gene: TRBJ1-5
CDR3 DNA: TGTGCCAGCAGCTCGAGAGGCAGACGCGGGAAGCCCCAGCATTTT
CDR3 protein: CASSSRGRRGKPQHF

D gene: NA
V gene: TRBV20-1
clone size: NA
J gene: TRBJ2-3
CDR3 DNA: TGCAGTGCTGTCCGGGGAGATACGCAGTATTTT
CDR3 protein: CSAVRGDTQYF

D gene: NA
V gene: TRBV5-8
clone size: NA
J gene: TRBJ1-2
CDR3 DNA: TGTGCCAGCAGCACCACCGGACTTTATGGGGATTATGGCTACACCTTC
CDR3 protein: CASSTTGLYGDYGYTF

D gene: NA
V gene: TRBV27
clone size: NA
J gene: TRBJ1-6
CDR3 DNA: TGTGCCAGCAGACAGGGTTGGTCACCCCTCCACTTT
CDR3 protein: CASRQGWSPLHF

D gene: TRBD1
V gene: TRBV19
clone size: many
J gene: TRBJ2-6
CDR3 DNA: TGTGCCAGCACTACAGGGGAGACTGGGGCCAACGTCCTGACTTTC
CDR3 protein: CASTTGETGANVLTF

D gene: NA
V gene: TRBV4-3
clone size: NA
J gene: TRBJ1-5
CDR3 DNA: TGCGCCAGCAGCCACAGGAGGGGTCATCAGCCCCAGCATTTT
CDR3 protein: CASSHRRGHQPQHF

D gene: TRBD2
V gene: TRBV2
clone size: NA
J gene: TRBJ2-5
CDR3 DNA: TGTGCCAGCAGCCTAGCGGGGGGCCACGAAGAGACCCAGTACTTC
CDR3 protein: CASSLAGGHEETQYF

D gene: NA
V gene: TRBV10-3
clone size: few
J gene: TRBJ1-4
CDR3 DNA: TGTGCCATCAGCGATTACAGGGAAGATGAAAAACTGTTTTTT
CDR3 protein: CAISDYREDEKLFF

D gene: TRBD1
V gene: TRBV28
clone size: NA
J gene: TRBJ1-1
CDR3 DNA: TGTGCCAGCAATGGACAGGTAGGGATGAACACTGAAGCTTTCTTT
CDR3 protein: CASNGQVGMNTEAFF

D gene: NA
V gene: TRBV27
clone size: NA
J gene: TRBJ1-1
CDR3 DNA: TGTGCCAGCAGTCCAGAGGTTGCGAGAACCAGTGAAGCTTTCTTT
CDR3 protein: CASSPEVARTSEAFF

D gene: NA
V gene: TRBV5-6
clone size: NA
J gene: TRBJ2-5
CDR3 DNA: TGTGCCAGCAGCTTTCTCGGGGTCCAAGAGACCCAGTACTTC
CDR3 protein: CASSFLGVQETQYF

D gene: NA
V gene: TRBV5-1
clone size: NA
J gene: TRBJ1-2
CDR3 DNA: TGCGCCAGCAGCTTGGACAGGAGAGGTGGCTACACCTTC
CDR3 protein: CASSLDRRGGYTF

D gene: TRBD1
V gene: TRBV7-2
clone size: NA
J gene: TRBJ2-1
CDR3 DNA: TGTGCCAGCAGCCCACGGACAGGGGCCTACAATGAGCAGTTCTTC
CDR3 protein: CASSPRTGAYNEQFF

D gene: NA
V gene: TRBV9
clone size: NA
J gene: TRBJ1-2
CDR3 DNA: TGTGCCAGCAGCTTGCGAGGAAGCGCCGGAGGCTATGGCTACACCTTC
CDR3 protein: CASSLRGSAGGYGYTF

D gene: NA
V gene: TRBV9
clone size: NA
J gene: TRBJ1-3
CDR3 DNA: TGTGCCAGCAGCGTAGCCGTCTCTGGAAACACCATATATTTT
CDR3 protein: CASSVAVSGNTIYF

D gene: TRBD1
V gene: TRBV5-4
clone size: NA
J gene: TRBJ2-6
CDR3 DNA: TGTGCCAGCAGCGAGGGGGCGGCTGGGGCCAACGTCCTGACTTTC
CDR3 protein: CASSEGAAGANVLTF

D gene: NA
V gene: TRBV7-9
clone size: few
J gene: TRBJ2-2
CDR3 DNA: TGTGCCAGCAGGGTACAGGGAACCGGGGAGCTGTTTTTT
CDR3 protein: CASRVQGTGELFF

D gene: NA
V gene: TRBV5-1
clone size: NA
J gene: TRBJ1-3
CDR3 DNA: TGCGCCAGCAGCTCGCAGGGGTCTGGAAACACCATATATTTT
CDR3 protein: CASSSQGSGNTIYF

D gene: NA
V gene: TRBV9
clone size: NA
J gene: TRBJ2-5
CDR3 DNA: TGTGCCAGCAGCGTCGACGGGTGGCGAGAGACCCAGTACTTC
CDR3 protein: CASSVDGWRETQYF

D gene: TRBD1
V gene: TRBV11-2
clone size: NA
J gene: TRBJ1-6
CDR3 DNA: TGTGCCAGCAGTTCGCCGGGACAGGGAGAATCACCCCTCCACTTT
CDR3 protein: CASSSPGQGESPLHF